This TCR beta chain was recovered during a study of OX40 agonist ivuxolimab in advanced cancers. Overall study: Among those treated, three patients had partial responses, one with hepatocellular carcinoma and two with cutaneous melanoma.

As regards this clone: The antigen remains unidentified.

Repertoires were generated with immunoSEQ multiplex PCR, while TCRdb's copy carries only in-frame clones and drops some. Of about 70,000 clones detected, about 89% appear once; the ten largest clones hold over 10%. Study results and limitations: CD8+ T cells (on average) carried more expanded clones than CD4+ T cells.

This receptor was obtained from an adult with an advanced solid tumor such as melanoma, head and neck, liver or kidney cancer. The source was CD4+ or CD8+ T cells sorted from blood, collected in a trial of the OX40 agonist ivuxolimab.

As DNA, the CDR3 is TGTGCCAGCAGCTTCCCCGGCCCAATATCCTACGAGCAGTACTTC. This sequence encodes CASSFPGPISYEQYF. This chain links TRBV11-2 with TRBJ2-7; D is ambiguous. CDR3 length equals 15 residues. V lost 3 bases and J 1 base, leaving 13 bases between the germline ends. From germline, CDR1 is SGHAT and CDR2 FQNNGV.